Reported below is one TCR beta chain. Trimming removed 1 base at V and 4 bases at J, with 4 bases between. Germline V CDR1 and CDR2: SGHDN, FVKESK. The CDR3 is 12 amino acids. The data are from a study of blood T cell repertoires in COVID-19. Turning to the study itself: Donors in the United States, Italy and Spain gave samples during acute or convalescent COVID-19.

TCRdb's table, derived via immunoSEQ multiplex PCR, lists solely in-frame clones and lacks some. Counted here are roughly 110,000 clones, more than 70% occurring once; the ten biggest clones make up roughly 4%. This TCR derives from a man in his 70s with acute or convalescent COVID-19. The sequenced material came from peripheral blood. The chain uses TRBV14 and TRBJ1-2; no firm D call. The CDR3 spells CASSQASYGYTF. The CDR3 bases are TGTGCCAGCAGCCAAGCCTCCTATGGCTACACCTTC.